A single sample gave rise to the 14 T cell receptor beta chains below, sequenced in a study of blood T cell repertoires in COVID-19. Profiled with immunoSEQ multiplex PCR; TCRdb holds only in-frame clones, not every one. Found here are about 370,000 clones, more than 70% of them singletons; the top ten hold roughly 10%. The sample taken for sequencing was peripheral blood. All receptors derive from a woman younger than 45 with COVID-19, enrolled during active disease.

The chain couples TRBV5-1 to TRBJ1-2; D is possibly TRBD1 (5 bases). The CDR3 is 16 amino acids. Per germline, CDR1 SGHRS and CDR2 YFSETQ. The ends were cut back, 2 bases at V and 0 bases at J, with 14 bases in the middle. CDR3 nucleotides: TGCGCCAGCAGCTTACAGGCCTCCCCGACTAACTATGGCTACACCTTC. Its translation is CASSLQASPTNYGYTF.

This chain connects TRBV10-1 to TRBJ2-3, with 7 positions matching TRBD2. The CDR3 loop spans 14 amino acids. The J segment lost 2 bases and the V segment lost 5 bases, leaving 4 bases of the junction unmatched. CDR1 and CDR2 from the germline V gene are WNHNN and SYGVQD (reference sequence). CDR3 protein: CASSRRDYTDTQYF. In DNA, the CDR3 is TGCGCCAGCAGTCGTCGGGACTACACAGATACGCAGTATTTT.

This sequence joins TRBV7-9 and TRBJ1-1; possibly TRBD1 for D (5 bases). Germline-derived CDR1 and CDR2 are SEHNR and FQNEAQ (reference sequence). V shed 1 base and J shed 6 bases, with 6 bases lying between them. This CDR3 has 12 residues. CDR3 nucleotides: TGTGCCAGCAGCTTAGGGGGCGCTGAAGCTTTCTTT. As protein: CASSLGGAEAFF.

The V gene is TRBV6-2 or TRBV6-3, the J gene TRBJ2-1, with 10 bases identical to TRBD2. Germline CDR1 is MNHEY and CDR2 is SVGEGT. With 5 bases clipped from V and 7 bases from J, the junction kept 8 bases outside the gene matches. The CDR3 is 15 amino acids. Written as DNA, the CDR3 is TGTGCCAGCAGTACAACTAGCGGGGAGATAAATGAGCAGTTCTTC. It translates to CASSTTSGEINEQFF.

This chain joins TRBV2 and TRBJ2-4, with unresolved D. Deletions cut 7 bases from V and 5 bases from J, with 9 bases between. The CDR3 totals 12 residues. The germline V gene encodes CDR1 SNHLY and CDR2 FYNNEI. CDR3 loop: CASNEAENIQYF. In DNA, the CDR3 is TGTGCCAGCAATGAGGCCGAAAACATTCAGTACTTC. Full variable domain (remainder filled in from reference TRBV2 and TRBJ2-4): EPEVTQTPSHQVTQMGQEVILRCVPISNHLYFYWYRQILGQKVEFLVSFYNNEISEKSEIFDDQFSVERPDGSNFTLKIRSTKLEDSAMYFCASNEAENIQYFGAGTRLSVL.

The chain combines TRBV2 with TRBJ2-7; 8 bases line up with TRBD1. CDR3 length: 15 residues. CDR1 is SNHLY, CDR2 FYNNEI, per germline. The junction had 5 bases not matched to a gene; V was cut back by 4 bases and J by 0 bases. The chain's CDR3 is CASSGGQASSYEQYF. As DNA, the CDR3 is TGTGCCAGCAGTGGGGGACAGGCATCCTCCTACGAGCAGTACTTC.

V usage is TRBV20-1 and J usage is TRBJ2-2; D gene unclear. Germline values: CDR1 DFQATT, CDR2 SNEGSKA (reference sequence). The CDR3 runs to 13 residues. Deletions cut 3 bases from V and 2 bases from J, with 7 bases between. CDR3 sequence: CSASNYNTGELFF. CDR3 sequence (DNA): TGCAGTGCTAGTAACTACAACACCGGGGAGCTGTTTTTT.

CDR3 DNA sequence: TGCGCCAGCAGCTTGGCCTCGGCAGGGGGAAGCTATGGCTACACCTTC. It is translated as CASSLASAGGSYGYTF. The chain joins TRBV5-1 to TRBJ1-2, with 7 bases matching TRBD1. J was trimmed by 4 bases and V by 0 bases; bases with no gene match: 9. CDR1 is SGHRS, CDR2 YFSETQ, per germline. The CDR3 sequence is 16 residues long.

The chain couples TRBV6-5 to TRBJ2-3, with D possibly being TRBD1 (6 bases). Germline lookup yields CDR1 MNHEY and CDR2 SVGAGI. The CDR3 totals 16 residues. V was clipped by 2 bases and J by 4 bases, with 16 bases between them. The CDR3 region is CASSYARAGVSDTQYF. The CDR3 bases are TGTGCCAGCAGTTACGCGAGGGCAGGGGTATCAGATACGCAGTATTTT.

CDR3 amino acids: CATSLLDRASYEQYF. CDR3 nucleotides: TGTGCCACCAGCCTACTTGACAGGGCGAGCTACGAGCAGTACTTC. This chain connects TRBV15 to TRBJ2-7; 7 bases are shared with TRBD1. The CDR3 spans 15 residues. V shed 5 bases, J shed 3 bases, and the junction held 10 bases outside the gene matches. In germline, CDR1 is LNHNV, CDR2 YYDKDF (reference sequence).

This chain connects TRBV28 to TRBJ2-7; no clear D. Germline CDR1 MDHEN, CDR2 SYDVKM. The ends were cut back, 6 bases at V and 9 bases at J, with 15 bases in the middle. This CDR3 is 12 amino acids long. The DNA for the CDR3 is TGTGCCAGCAGCTTGACCCAATTAGCGCAGTACTTC. This sequence encodes CASSLTQLAQYF.

V is TRBV14 and J is TRBJ1-6, with 8 nucleotides matching TRBD1. This CDR3 spans 16 amino acids. V gave up 1 base and J gave up 7 bases; unmatched junction bases: 6. Looked up from germline, CDR1 is SGHDN and CDR2 is FVKESK. The chain's CDR3 is CASSQVRDRRNSPLHF. CDR3 DNA: TGTGCCAGCAGCCAAGTACGGGACAGGAGAAATTCACCCCTCCACTTT.

This rearrangement joins TRBV2 to TRBJ1-5; no firm D call. This CDR3 contains 14 residues. Germline CDR1 and CDR2: SNHLY and FYNNEI. V lost 5 bases and J 4 bases, leaving 12 bases between the germline ends. The CDR3 protein is CASSTEEGNQPQHF. CDR3 DNA: TGTGCCAGCAGTACAGAGGAGGGTAATCAGCCCCAGCATTTT.

The chain couples TRBV4-2 to TRBJ2-6; TRBD2 matches 8 bases. Germline V gives CDR1 LGHNA, CDR2 YNFKEQ. This CDR3 comprises 21 residues. Trimming cost V 1 base and J 0 bases; bases outside gene matches: 14. Written as DNA, the CDR3 is TGTGCCAGCAGCCAAGTATCCGGGGGACTAGTGGGGGGCTCTGGGGCCAACGTCCTGACTTTC. Translating it yields CASSQVSGGLVGGSGANVLTF.